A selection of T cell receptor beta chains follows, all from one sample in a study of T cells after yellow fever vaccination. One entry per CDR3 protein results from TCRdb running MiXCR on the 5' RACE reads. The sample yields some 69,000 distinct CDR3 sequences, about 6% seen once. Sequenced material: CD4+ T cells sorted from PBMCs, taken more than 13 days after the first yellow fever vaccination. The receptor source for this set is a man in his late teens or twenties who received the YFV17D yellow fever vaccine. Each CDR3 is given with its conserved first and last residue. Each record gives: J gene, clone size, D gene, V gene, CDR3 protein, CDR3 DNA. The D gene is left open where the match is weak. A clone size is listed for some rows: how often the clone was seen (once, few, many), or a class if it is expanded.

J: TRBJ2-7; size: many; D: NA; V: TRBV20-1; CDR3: CSARDPAANYEQYF; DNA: TGCAGTGCTAGAGATCCGGCAGCCAACTACGAGCAGTACTTC
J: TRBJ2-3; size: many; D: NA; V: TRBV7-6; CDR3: CASSFRQTTDTQYF; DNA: TGTGCCAGCAGCTTTAGACAGACCACAGATACGCAGTATTTT
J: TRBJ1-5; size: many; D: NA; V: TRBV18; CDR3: CASSLGDHQPQHF; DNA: TGTGCCAGCTCACTGGGAGATCATCAGCCCCAGCATTTT
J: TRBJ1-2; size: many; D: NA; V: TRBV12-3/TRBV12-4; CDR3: CASSAEAYGYTF; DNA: TGTGCCAGCAGTGCGGAGGCCTATGGCTACACCTTC
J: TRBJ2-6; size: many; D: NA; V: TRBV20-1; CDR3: CSASMSRVYGANVLTF; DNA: TGCAGTGCTAGCATGTCCAGGGTATATGGGGCCAACGTCCTGACTTTC
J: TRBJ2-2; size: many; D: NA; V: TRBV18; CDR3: CASSLDRNTGELFF; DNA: TGTGCCAGCTCACTAGACAGGAACACCGGGGAGCTGTTTTTT
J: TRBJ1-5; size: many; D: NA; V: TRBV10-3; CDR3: CAISDFRNSNQPQHF; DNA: TGTGCCATCAGTGATTTCCGAAATAGCAATCAGCCCCAGCATTTT
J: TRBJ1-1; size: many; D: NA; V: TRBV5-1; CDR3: CASSLNSVRAGAEAFF; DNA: TGCGCCAGCAGCTTGAATTCCGTCAGGGCCGGGGCTGAAGCTTTCTTT
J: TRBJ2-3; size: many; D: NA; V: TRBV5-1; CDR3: CASSSYSGYTDTQYF; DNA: TGCGCCAGCAGCTCCTATAGCGGTTACACAGATACGCAGTATTTT
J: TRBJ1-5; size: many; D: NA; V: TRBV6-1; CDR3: CASSVDRSWDQPQHF; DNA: TGTGCCAGCAGTGTCGACAGGTCGTGGGATCAGCCCCAGCATTTT
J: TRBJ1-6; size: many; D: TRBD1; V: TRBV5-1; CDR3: CASSLAPGQGSTSPLHF; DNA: TGCGCCAGCAGCTTGGCCCCGGGACAGGGGAGTACTTCACCCCTCCACTTT
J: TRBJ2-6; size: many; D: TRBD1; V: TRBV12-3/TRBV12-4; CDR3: CASTWTGAGANVLTF; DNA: TGTGCCAGCACCTGGACAGGGGCCGGGGCCAACGTCCTGACTTTC
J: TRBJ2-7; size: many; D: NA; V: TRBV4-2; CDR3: CASRSRHEARDEQYF; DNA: TGTGCCAGCAGATCCAGACACGAAGCAAGGGACGAGCAGTACTTC
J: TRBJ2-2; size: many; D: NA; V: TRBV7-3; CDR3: CASSLRQATGELFF; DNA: TGTGCCAGCAGCTTAAGGCAAGCTACCGGGGAGCTGTTTTTT
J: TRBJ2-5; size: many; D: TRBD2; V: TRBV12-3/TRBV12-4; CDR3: CASSRLAGYETQYF; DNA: TGTGCCAGCAGCCGACTAGCGGGGTATGAGACCCAGTACTTC
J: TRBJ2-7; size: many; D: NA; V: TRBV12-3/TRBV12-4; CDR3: CASSGPYEQYF; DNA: TGTGCCAGCAGCGGCCCTTACGAGCAGTACTTC
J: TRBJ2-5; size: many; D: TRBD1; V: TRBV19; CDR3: CASRRTGSQETQYF; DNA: TGTGCCAGTAGGCGGACAGGGAGCCAGGAGACCCAGTACTTC
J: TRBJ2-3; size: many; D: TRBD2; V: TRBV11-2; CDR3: CASSLTSGSSTDTQYF; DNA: TGTGCCAGCAGCTTGACTAGCGGGTCTAGCACAGATACGCAGTATTTT
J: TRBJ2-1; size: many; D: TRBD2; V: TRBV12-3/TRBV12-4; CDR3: CASRPGLAGYSYNEQFF; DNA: TGTGCCAGCAGACCAGGACTAGCGGGGTACTCCTACAATGAGCAGTTCTTC
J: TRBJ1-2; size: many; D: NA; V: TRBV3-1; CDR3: CASSQGRAKPYGYTF; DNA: TGTGCCAGCAGCCAAGGGAGAGCTAAGCCCTATGGCTACACCTTC
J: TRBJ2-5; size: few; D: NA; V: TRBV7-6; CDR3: CASSFIGRGAQYF; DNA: TGTGCCAGCAGCTTCATTGGCCGGGGTGCCCAGTACTTC
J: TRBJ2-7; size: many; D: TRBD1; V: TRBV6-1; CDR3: CASSPPPGGQGREQYF; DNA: TGTGCCAGCAGTCCCCCTCCTGGGGGACAGGGACGCGAGCAGTACTTC
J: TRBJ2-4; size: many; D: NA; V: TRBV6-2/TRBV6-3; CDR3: CASSYSQAAKNIQYF; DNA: TGTGCCAGCAGTTATTCTCAGGCGGCCAAAAACATTCAGTACTTC
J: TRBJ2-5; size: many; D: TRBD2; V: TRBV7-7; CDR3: CASSLAAGVETQYF; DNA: TGTGCCAGCAGCTTAGCGGCGGGGGTGGAGACCCAGTACTTC
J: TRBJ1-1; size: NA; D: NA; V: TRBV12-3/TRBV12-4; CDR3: CASSLELNTEAFF; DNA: TGTGCCAGCAGTTTAGAACTGAACACTGAAGCTTTCTTT
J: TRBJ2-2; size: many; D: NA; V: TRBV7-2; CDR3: CASSSSGNTGELFF; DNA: TGTGCCAGCAGCTCCAGCGGGAACACCGGGGAGCTGTTTTTT
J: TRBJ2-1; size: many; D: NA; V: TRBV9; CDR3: CASSATGSSYNEQFF; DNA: TGTGCCAGCAGCGCTACGGGGAGCTCCTACAATGAGCAGTTCTTC
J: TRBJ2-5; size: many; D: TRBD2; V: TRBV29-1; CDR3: CSANPASGTQETQYF; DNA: TGCAGCGCTAATCCGGCTAGCGGGACCCAAGAGACCCAGTACTTC
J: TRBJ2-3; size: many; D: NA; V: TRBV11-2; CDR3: CASSLGAGYIMDTQYF; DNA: TGTGCCAGCAGCTTAGGGGCGGGGTATATAATGGATACGCAGTATTTT
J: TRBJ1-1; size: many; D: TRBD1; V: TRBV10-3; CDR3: CAISEGQGDTEAFF; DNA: TGTGCCATCAGTGAGGGACAGGGTGACACTGAAGCTTTCTTT
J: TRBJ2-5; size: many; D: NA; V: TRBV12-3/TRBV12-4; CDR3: CASTRTWGETQYF; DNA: TGTGCCAGCACCAGGACTTGGGGCGAGACCCAGTACTTC
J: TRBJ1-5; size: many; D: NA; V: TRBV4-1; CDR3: CASSRGGPLGYDQPQHF; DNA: TGCGCCAGCAGCCGCGGCGGCCCGCTGGGATACGATCAGCCCCAGCATTTT
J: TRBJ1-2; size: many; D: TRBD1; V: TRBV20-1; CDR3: CSARGVGQALNGYTF; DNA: TGCAGTGCTAGAGGGGTCGGACAGGCCTTGAATGGCTACACCTTC
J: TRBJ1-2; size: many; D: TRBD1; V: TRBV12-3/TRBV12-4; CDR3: CASSPTGAYGYTF; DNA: TGTGCCAGCAGTCCGACAGGGGCCTATGGCTACACCTTC
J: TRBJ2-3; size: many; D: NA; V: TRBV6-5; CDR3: CASSYRAATDTQYF; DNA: TGTGCCAGCAGTTACCGAGCGGCCACAGATACGCAGTATTTT
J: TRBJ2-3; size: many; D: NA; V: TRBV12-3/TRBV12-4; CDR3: CASSPVGDTQYF; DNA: TGTGCCAGCAGCCCCGTAGGGGATACGCAGTATTTT
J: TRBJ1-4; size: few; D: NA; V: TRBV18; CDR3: CASSRSGAGEKLFF; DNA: TGTGCCAGCTCACGTTCGGGGGCAGGTGAAAAACTGTTTTTT
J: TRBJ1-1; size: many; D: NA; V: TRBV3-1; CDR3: CASSHEGRTEAFF; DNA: TGTGCCAGCAGCCATGAGGGAAGAACTGAAGCTTTCTTT
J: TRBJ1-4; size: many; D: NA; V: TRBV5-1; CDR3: CASGQDSFGEKLFF; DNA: TGCGCCAGCGGACAAGACAGTTTCGGTGAAAAACTGTTTTTT
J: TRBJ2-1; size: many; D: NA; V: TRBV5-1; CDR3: CASSQDSYNEQFF; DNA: TGCGCCAGCAGCCAGGACAGTTACAATGAGCAGTTCTTC
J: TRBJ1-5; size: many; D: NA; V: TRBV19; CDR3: CASSIYSDFNQPQHF; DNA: TGTGCCAGTAGCATATATAGTGATTTTAACCAGCCCCAGCATTTT
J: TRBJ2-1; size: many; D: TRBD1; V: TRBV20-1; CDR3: CSVVDRGSYGSYNEQFF; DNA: TGCAGTGTGGTGGACAGGGGGTCGTATGGCTCCTACAATGAGCAGTTCTTC
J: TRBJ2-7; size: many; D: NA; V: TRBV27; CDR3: CASSIRRSSEQYF; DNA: TGTGCCAGCAGTATACGCCGGAGTAGCGAGCAGTACTTC
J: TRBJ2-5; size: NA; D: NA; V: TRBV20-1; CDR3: CSAREALLETQYF; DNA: TGCAGTGCTAGAGAGGCGCTACTGGAGACCCAGTACTTC
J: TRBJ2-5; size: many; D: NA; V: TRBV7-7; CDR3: CASSRGRQETQYF; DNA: TGTGCCAGCAGCCGGGGCAGACAAGAGACCCAGTACTTC
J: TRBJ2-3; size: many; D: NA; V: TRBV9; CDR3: CASSVGPPDTQYF; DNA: TGTGCCAGCAGCGTAGGGCCCCCAGATACGCAGTATTTT
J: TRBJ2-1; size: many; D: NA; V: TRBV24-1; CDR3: CATSDLGPSSYNEQFF; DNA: TGTGCCACCAGTGATTTAGGCCCGAGCTCCTACAATGAGCAGTTCTTC
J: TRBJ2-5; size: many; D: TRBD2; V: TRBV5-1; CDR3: CASSLHLAGRQETQYF; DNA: TGCGCCAGCAGCTTGCATCTAGCGGGGAGACAAGAGACCCAGTACTTC
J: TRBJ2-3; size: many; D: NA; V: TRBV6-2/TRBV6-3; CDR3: CASTYSLDTQYF; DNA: TGTGCCAGCACCTACTCTCTCGATACGCAGTATTTT
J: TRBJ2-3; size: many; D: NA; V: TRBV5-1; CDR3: CASSSQTDRADTQYF; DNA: TGCGCCAGCAGCTCCCAAACGGACAGAGCCGATACGCAGTATTTT
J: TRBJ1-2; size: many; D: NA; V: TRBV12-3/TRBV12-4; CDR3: CASSLGGLGGYTF; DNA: TGTGCCAGCAGTTTAGGGGGGCTGGGTGGCTACACCTTC